This passage covers 24 T cell receptor beta chains from one sample sequenced in a study of Graves' ophthalmopathy and Graves' hyperthyroidism. The authors amplified TCR beta CDR3 regions, and they did so from RNA transcripts for repertoire sequencing. HTBI primers primed a first-round RT-PCR, and a second-round multiplex PCR followed. TCRdb re-called the multiplex PCR reads through MiXCR, storing one row per CDR3 protein. The sample has 300,000 to 500,000 distinct CDR3 sequences, 15% seen once. The specimen was peripheral blood. All receptors come from a woman aged 18-35 years with stable Graves' hyperthyroidism.

The chain uses TRBV20-1 and TRBJ1-2, with 8 nucleotides matching TRBD1. The germline V gene has CDR1 DFQATT and CDR2 SNEGSKA (reference sequence). V gave up 0 bases and J gave up 6 bases; unmatched junction bases: 6. The CDR3 has 14 amino acids. The DNA for the CDR3 is TGCAGTGCTAGAGATTTCGGACAGGGCCATGGCTACACCTTC. As protein: CSARDFGQGHGYTF.

This clonotype was detected many times. The chain employs TRBV15 and TRBJ1-1; 10 bases match TRBD1. Germline V lookup: CDR1 LNHNV, CDR2 YYDKDF (reference sequence). This CDR3 has 18 amino acids. J lost 4 bases, V lost 0 bases, and 11 bases had no gene match. The CDR3 nucleotides read TGTGCCACCAGCAGAGATGGGACAGGGGTCGGAGTGGGCACTGAAGCTTTCTTT. Protein: CATSRDGTGVGVGTEAFF.

This clonotype has at least ten counts. The rearrangement links TRBV6-1 to TRBJ1-3; D is undetermined. The CDR3 runs 11 residues. With 7 bases removed from V and 6 bases from J, the gap between germline ends came to 7 bases. The V gene's germline CDR1 is MNHNS and CDR2 SASEGT. CDR3 bases: TGTGCCAGCACTCGGTCAAACACCATATATTTT. Protein: CASTRSNTIYF.

This chain uses TRBV3-1 with TRBJ1-1, with D perhaps matching TRBD1 (5 bases). V was shortened by 0 bases and J by 1 base, with 12 bases between the two germline ends. The CDR3 spans 16 residues. Looked up from germline, CDR1 is LGHDT and CDR2 is YNNKEL (reference sequence). The CDR3 is CASSQDPPRANTEAFF. The CDR3 DNA reads as TGTGCCAGCAGCCAAGATCCCCCCAGGGCGAACACTGAAGCTTTCTTT.

This clonotype occurred many times. The chain joins TRBV27 to TRBJ1-5, with D perhaps matching TRBD1 (5 bases). The germline V and J ends were trimmed by 7 bases and 1 base, with 14 bases remaining between them. The CDR3 loop spans 15 amino acids. Germline V gives CDR1 MNHEY, CDR2 SMNVEV (reference sequence). The DNA for the CDR3 is TGTGCCAGCAATTCAGGACACCTGAGCAATCAGCCCCAGCATTTT. Its protein product is CASNSGHLSNQPQHF.

This clonotype was counted a few times. The V gene is TRBV10-3, the J gene TRBJ1-5; 7 positions match TRBD1. Germline loops: CDR1 ENHRY, CDR2 SYGVKD. J was trimmed by 6 bases and V by 4 bases; bases with no gene match: 6. The CDR3 has 14 residues. As DNA, the CDR3 is TGTGCCATCAGTGTAGAGGGGGCCGGTCAGCCCCAGCATTTT. This gives the protein CAISVEGAGQPQHF.

This clonotype has ten or more counts. The chain is built from TRBV12-3 or TRBV12-4 and TRBJ2-7; no clear D. The V and J ends lost 4 bases and 5 bases respectively, with 9 bases between them. This CDR3 comprises 12 residues. The CDR3 region is CASSSGEDEQYF. CDR3 bases: TGTGCCAGCAGTTCGGGTGAGGACGAGCAGTACTTC.

This clonotype was found many times. Given the absence of the conserved phenylalanine or tryptophan at the CDR3 end, a read error is likely. The chain links TRBV27 to TRBJ1-1, with unresolved D. This CDR3 contains 13 residues. Germline V CDR1 and CDR2: MNHEY, SMNVEV (reference sequence). V gave up 7 bases and J gave up 0 bases, with 9 bases separating them. The CDR3 protein is CASINSMNTEAFL. CDR3 bases: TGTGCCAGCATCAACAGCATGAACACTGAAGCTTTCCTT.

This clonotype was seen only a few times. The chain carries TRBV11-2 and TRBJ1-2; no clear D gene. Looked up from germline, CDR1 is SGHAT and CDR2 is FQNNGV. V shed 3 bases and J shed 3 bases, with 11 bases lying between them. CDR3 length equals 14 residues. The CDR3 region is CASSFNFKDYGYTF. The CDR3 nucleotides are TGTGCCAGCAGCTTCAACTTTAAGGACTATGGCTACACCTTC. The full variable domain, rest sourced from reference TRBV11-2 and TRBJ1-2, is EAGVAQSPRYKIIEKRQSVAFWCNPISGHATLYWYQQILGQGPKLLIQFQNNGVVDDSQLPKDRFSAERLKGVDSTLKIQPAKLEDSAVYLCASSFNFKDYGYTFGSGTRLTVV.

Comments on this clonotype: Being one base from a much bigger clone, this may be a read error. The chain combines TRBV4-1 with TRBJ2-7, with D uncertain. V shed 3 bases and J shed 0 bases, with 21 bases lying between them. The CDR3 spans 18 residues. In germline, CDR1 is MGHRA, CDR2 YSYEKL. CDR3 nucleotides: TGCGCCAGCAGCCACCCCTTTCTGACAAGGGCAAACTCCTACGAGCAGTACTTC. Protein: CASSHPFLTRANSYEQYF.

This clonotype came up many times. The V gene is TRBV20-1, the J gene TRBJ2-5, with 7 bases lining up with TRBD2. Trimming removed 5 bases from V and 0 bases from J; junction bases left unmatched: 6. Germline lookup yields CDR1 DFQATT and CDR2 SNEGSKA (reference sequence). The CDR3 is 14 residues long. The CDR3 DNA reads as TGCAGTGCTCCCGGACTAGTCGACCAAGAGACCCAGTACTTC. Its protein is CSAPGLVDQETQYF.

This clonotype was detected only a few times. Just one base apart from a much larger clone, this may be a read error. The V gene is TRBV6-2 or TRBV6-3, the J gene TRBJ1-6; 7 bases align to TRBD1. Germline CDR1 is MNHEY and CDR2 is SVGEGT. The CDR3 has 13 amino acids. In nucleotides, the CDR3 is TGTGCCAGCAGACTCGACAGGGATTCACACCTCCACTTT. Protein sequence: CASRLDRDSHLHF.

This clonotype was observed many times. V is TRBV6-1 and J is TRBJ2-5, with 12 bases lining up with TRBD2. This CDR3 contains 16 residues. Germline lookup yields CDR1 MNHNS and CDR2 SASEGT. Trimming removed 7 bases from V and 5 bases from J; junction bases left unmatched: 11. CDR3 bases: TGTGCCAGCACGAGACTAGCGGGGGTGCTATGGGAGACCCAGTACTTC. This gives the protein CASTRLAGVLWETQYF.

The chain combines TRBV3-1 with TRBJ1-3; a weak D match, TRBD1 (5 bases). V was pared by 3 bases and J by 10 bases, with 19 bases between. The CDR3 is made up of 15 amino acids. Germline CDR1 and CDR2: LGHDT and YNNKEL (reference sequence). The CDR3 protein is CASSHYRQPEETIYF. The CDR3 DNA follows: TGTGCCAGCAGCCATTACCGACAGCCCGAGGAAACCATATATTTT.

This clonotype was recorded many times. This chain links TRBV12-3 or TRBV12-4 with TRBJ1-3, with D hard to call. V lost 3 bases, J lost 4 bases, and 10 bases lay in between. The CDR3 is 14 amino acids. The CDR3 reads CASSLGFGGNTIYF. In nucleotides, the CDR3 is TGTGCCAGCAGTTTGGGGTTTGGAGGAAACACCATATATTTT.

This clonotype came up a few times. The J gene is TRBJ2-2, the V gene TRBV20-1, with a possible D match to TRBD1 (7 bases). V lost 6 bases and J lost 6, with 8 bases in between. Germline V CDR1 and CDR2: DFQATT, SNEGSKA (reference sequence). The CDR3 loop spans 11 amino acids. The CDR3, as DNA: TGCAGTGCCAGGGGGGCCGGGGAGCTGTTTTTT. It translates to CSARGAGELFF.

This clonotype was seen ten or more times. The chain employs TRBV7-9 and TRBJ1-1; D gene uncertain. The V end lost 5 bases, the J end lost 0 bases, and 10 bases lay between the germline ends. The CDR3 is 14 amino acids. Germline CDR1 is SEHNR and CDR2 is FQNEAQ (reference sequence). CDR3 in DNA: TGTGCCAGCAGCCCCATAGGAGTGAACACTGAAGCTTTCTTT. The encoded protein is CASSPIGVNTEAFF.

CDR3 sequence (DNA): TGTGCCAGCAGCGTCCTTCACCTCAGCCGGAACACTGAAGCTTTCTTT. Protein: CASSVLHLSRNTEAFF. The V gene is TRBV11-1, the J gene TRBJ1-1; no clear D gene. Trimming pared 5 bases from V and 1 base from J, leaving 17 bases between. The CDR3 consists of 16 residues. Germline V gives CDR1 SGHAT, CDR2 FQDESV (reference sequence).

This clonotype was recorded many times. The rearrangement joins TRBV7-2 to TRBJ2-7; TRBD1 matches at 7 bases. The trim removed 4 bases at V and 4 bases at J, leaving 10 bases unmatched. Germline V gene sequence: CDR1 SGHTA, CDR2 FQGNSA. The CDR3 sequence is 15 residues long. CDR3 DNA: TGTGCCAGCAGCTCCCCCGAAGGGGGCAGGTACGAGCAGTACTTC. This encodes CASSSPEGGRYEQYF.

This clonotype was counted a few times. V usage is TRBV20-1 and J usage is TRBJ1-6; possible D gene TRBD1, 5 bases. This CDR3 has 14 amino acids. Germline loops: CDR1 DFQATT, CDR2 SNEGSKA (reference sequence). V shed 3 bases and J shed 14 bases, with 20 bases lying between them. The CDR3 loop reads CSARGGAASVALHF. Here the CDR3 DNA reads TGCAGTGCTAGGGGTGGGGCCGCATCGGTGGCCCTCCACTTT.

This chain links TRBV3-1 with TRBJ2-5; D gene unclear. This CDR3 spans 14 amino acids. CDR1 and CDR2 (germline): LGHDT, YNNKEL (reference sequence). V was shortened by 4 bases and J by 5 bases, with 14 bases between the two germline ends. CDR3 nucleotides: TGTGCCAGCAGCCTCTCGTACGAGGAGGAGACCCAGTACTTC. Translation: CASSLSYEEETQYF.

This clonotype was counted a single time. The gene calls are TRBV11-2 and TRBJ1-1, with D possibly TRBD1 on 5 matching bases. The length of the CDR3 is 14 residues. Trimming left V 5 bases short and J 5 bases short, with 15 bases between. The germline CDR1 and CDR2 sequences are SGHAT and FQNNGV. CDR3 DNA sequence: TGTGCCAGCAGCGGCATCCGGGGGTTAACTGAAGCTTTCTTT. Amino acid sequence: CASSGIRGLTEAFF.

This clonotype was recorded at least ten times. The chain carries TRBV7-2 and TRBJ2-4; TRBD2 agrees at 11 bases. Germline CDR1 SGHTA, CDR2 FQGNSA. J was trimmed by 4 bases and V by 1 base; bases with no gene match: 6. The CDR3 is made up of 17 amino acids. The DNA of the CDR3 is TGTGCCAGCAGCTTAGGTAGCGGGGGGGCAATAAAAAACATTCAGTACTTC. Its translation: CASSLGSGGAIKNIQYF.

This clonotype has at least ten counts. The chain has TRBV7-2 and TRBJ2-7, with D possibly matching TRBD1 (5 bases). The germline V gene has CDR1 SGHTA and CDR2 FQGNSA. This CDR3 contains 15 residues. Between the trimmed V and J ends, which lost 1 base and 0 bases, there was a span of 10 bases. The CDR3 DNA follows: TGTGCCAGCAGCTTAGTCGGACAAAGCTCCTACGAGCAGTACTTC. Translation: CASSLVGQSSYEQYF.